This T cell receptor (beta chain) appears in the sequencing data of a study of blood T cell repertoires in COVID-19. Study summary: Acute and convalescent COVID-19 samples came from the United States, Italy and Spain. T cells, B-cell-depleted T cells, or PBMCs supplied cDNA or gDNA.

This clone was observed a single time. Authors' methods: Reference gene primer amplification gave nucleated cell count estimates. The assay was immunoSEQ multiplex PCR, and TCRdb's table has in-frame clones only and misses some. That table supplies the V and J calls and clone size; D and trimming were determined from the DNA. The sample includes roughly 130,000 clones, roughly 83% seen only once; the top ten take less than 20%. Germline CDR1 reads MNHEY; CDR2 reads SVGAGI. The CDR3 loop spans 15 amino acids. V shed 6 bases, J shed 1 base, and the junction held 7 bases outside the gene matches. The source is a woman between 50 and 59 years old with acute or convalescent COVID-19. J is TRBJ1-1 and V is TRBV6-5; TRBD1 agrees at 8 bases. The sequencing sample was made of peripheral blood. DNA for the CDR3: TGTGCCAGCAGGGGACAGGCCTTTAGGAACACTGAAGCTTTCTTT. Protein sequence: CASRGQAFRNTEAFF.